This T cell receptor beta chain was sequenced for a study of T cell changes during pregnancy in multiple sclerosis. Looked up from germline, CDR1 is PRHDT and CDR2 is FYEKMQ (reference sequence). The V and J ends lost 6 bases and 4 bases respectively, with 10 bases between them. The CDR3 loop spans 13 amino acids. A single count supports this clone. Clones were read by immunoSEQ multiplex PCR, and TCRdb kept only the in-frame ones, dropping some. The table includes around 68,000 clones, 91% detected once. This receptor was taken from a female donor in good health, enrolled as a control in a pregnancy study. This specimen was peripheral blood, taken in the third trimester of pregnancy. This chain connects TRBV13 to TRBJ2-1; TRBD2 is a possible D gene (5 bases). CDR3 coding DNA: TGTGCCAGCAGGCCTCGGGGATACAATGAGCAGTTCTTC. It translates to CASRPRGYNEQFF.